This entry lists 14 T cell receptor beta chains sequenced from one sample in a study of T cell repertoires in cytomegalovirus infection. TCRdb processed the reads anew with MiXCR; each CDR3 protein has one entry. The data hold 150,000 to 200,000 distinct CDR3 sequences, with approximately 9.7% observed a single time. Material for sequencing was PBMCs. The receptor set was obtained from a human donor in good health (CMV status not recorded). Some clones in this sample may be carry-over from other donors' samples.

In its sample, this clonotype was seen many times. V is TRBV6-6 and J is TRBJ1-1; possible D gene TRBD1, 6 bases. Trimming left V 2 bases short and J 13 bases short, with 17 bases between. The CDR3 extends over 13 amino acids. The germline gives CDR1 MNHNY, CDR2 SVGAGI (reference sequence). The chain's CDR3 is CASSYVGGPSGFF. The CDR3 region has the DNA TGTGCCAGCAGTTACGTGGGGGGCCCGTCCGGTTTCTTT.

There are many counts of this clonotype. V gene TRBV12-3 or TRBV12-4 combines with J gene TRBJ2-6; no firm D call. CDR3 size: 14 residues. Trimming shortened V by 3 bases and J by 2 bases, and 5 bases separated the two germline ends. The CDR3 here is CASSLNPGANVLTF. The CDR3 bases are TGTGCCAGCAGTTTGAACCCTGGGGCCAACGTCCTGACTTTC.

The chain combines TRBV7-8 with TRBJ2-5, with D perhaps assigned TRBD1 or TRBD2 (5 bases each). The CDR3 sequence is 14 residues long. Germline V gene sequence: CDR1 SGHVS, CDR2 FQNEAQ. Trimming pared 2 bases from V and 4 bases from J, leaving 11 bases between. CDR3 amino acids: CASSLKLRGETQYF. The CDR3, as DNA: TGTGCCAGCAGCTTAAAATTGAGGGGAGAGACCCAGTACTTC.

This clonotype was observed at least ten times. The rearrangement joins TRBV7-3 to TRBJ1-1, with a possible D match to TRBD1 (5 bases). The ends were cut back, 1 base at V and 1 base at J, with 10 bases in the middle. The CDR3 runs to 15 residues. Germline-derived CDR1 and CDR2 are SGHTA and FQGTGA. CDR3 bases: TGTGCCAGCAGCTTAAGCGGGGGGGAGAACACTGAAGCTTTCTTT. This gives the protein CASSLSGGENTEAFF. Full variable domain (remainder filled in from reference TRBV7-3 and TRBJ1-1): GAGVSQTPSNKVTEKGKYVELRCDPISGHTALYWYRQSLGQGPEFLIYFQGTGAADDSGLPNDRFFAVRPEGSVSTLKIQRTERGDSAVYLCASSLSGGENTEAFFGQGTRLTVV.

This rearrangement joins TRBV5-1 to TRBJ2-3; 14 bases line up with TRBD2. From germline, CDR1 is SGHRS and CDR2 YFSETQ. This CDR3 has 17 amino acids. V shed 4 bases, J shed 2 bases, and the junction held 6 bases outside the gene matches. The CDR3 DNA reads as TGCGCCAGCAGCCGACTAGCGGGGGGGGGAAACACAGATACGCAGTATTTT. This encodes CASSRLAGGGNTDTQYF.

The sample holds one count of this clonotype. This may arise from a read error, as a much more abundant clone is one base away. The gene calls are TRBV28 and TRBJ1-6; TRBD1 aligns across 10 bases. CDR3 length: 18 amino acids. Germline loops: CDR1 MDHEN, CDR2 SYDVKM. The CDR3: CASSFPRTGGKVNSPPHF. The CDR3 DNA reads TGTGCCAGCAGTTTTCCTAGGACAGGGGGAAAAGTAAATTCACCCCCCCACTTT.

There are many counts of this clonotype. The V and J genes are TRBV7-2 and TRBJ2-3; TRBD1 is a possible D gene (5 bases). Germline-derived CDR1 and CDR2 are SGHTA and FQGNSA. CDR3 length: 16 amino acids. The V gene lost 0 bases and the J gene lost 4 bases, with 14 bases spanning the gap. Here the CDR3 reads CASSLASTGVADTQYF. The CDR3 bases are TGTGCCAGCAGCTTAGCGTCTACAGGAGTTGCAGATACGCAGTATTTT.

This clonotype occurred many times. V gene TRBV7-2 combines with J gene TRBJ1-2; tentatively, D is TRBD1 (6 bases). Looked up from germline, CDR1 is SGHTA and CDR2 is FQGNSA. Trimming took 11 bases from V and 10 from J, leaving 20 bases between them. CDR3 length: 12 residues. The DNA for the CDR3 is TGTGCCGGAACACAGGGTTTTGATGACTACACCTTC. Translating gives CAGTQGFDDYTF.

This clonotype was detected only once. The chain joins TRBV29-1 to TRBJ2-5; 16 positions match TRBD2. Germline CDR1 is SQVTM and CDR2 is ANQGSEA. The CDR3 is 17 residues long. J was trimmed by 6 bases and V by 0 bases; bases with no gene match: 7. CDR3 loop: CSVEDSGLAGGRKTQYF. CDR3 DNA sequence: TGCAGCGTTGAAGATTCGGGACTAGCGGGGGGGAGAAAGACCCAGTACTTC. The whole variable domain, remainder taken from reference TRBV29-1 and TRBJ2-5, is SAVISQKPSRDICQRGTSLTIQCQVDSQVTMMFWYRQQPGQSLTLIATANQGSEATYESGFVIDKFPISRPNLTFSTLTVSNMSPEDSSIYLCSVEDSGLAGGRKTQYFGPGTRLLVL.

This clonotype was seen more than once but under ten times. The chain links TRBV6-2 or TRBV6-3 to TRBJ2-1; a weak D match, TRBD2 (6 bases). The V and J ends lost 4 bases and 9 bases respectively, with 10 bases between them. Looked up from germline, CDR1 is MNHEY and CDR2 is SVGEGT. There are 12 residues in the CDR3. The CDR3 DNA is TGTGCCAGCAGTTTTCGGGGGATTGAGCAGTTCTTC. This gives the protein CASSFRGIEQFF.

The table lists this clonotype with a few counts. The gene calls are TRBV3-1 and TRBJ2-1, with TRBD2 matching 9 bases. Germline V gene lookup returns CDR1 LGHDT and CDR2 YNNKEL (reference sequence). The length of the CDR3 is 15 residues. V lost 2 bases, J lost 6 bases, and 5 bases stayed unmatched. The CDR3 DNA sequence: TGTGCCAGCAGCCAATCCTTTAGCGGGGGCAATGAGCAGTTCTTC. It translates to CASSQSFSGGNEQFF.

The table lists this clonotype with many counts. CDR3 region: CASNRGGLYNEQFF. As DNA, the CDR3 is TGTGCCAGCAACCGGGGGGGCCTATACAATGAGCAGTTCTTC. This chain uses TRBV12-3 or TRBV12-4 with TRBJ2-1, with 8 bases that match TRBD2. V lost 7 bases and J lost 4; bases outside the gene matches: 6. CDR3 length: 14 amino acids.

This clonotype was counted many times. The V and J genes are TRBV28 and TRBJ2-3; 7 bases map to TRBD2. This CDR3 region has 19 residues. Germline CDR1 MDHEN, CDR2 SYDVKM. The ends lost 1 base at V and 0 bases at J; junction bases unmatched: 13. In DNA, the CDR3 is TGTGCCAGCAGTTTATTCCTCGCGGGGGTTGGTTTTAGCACAGATACGCAGTATTTT. Protein sequence: CASSLFLAGVGFSTDTQYF.

This rearrangement joins TRBV4-2 to TRBJ2-2; the D gene could be TRBD1 or TRBD2 (6 bases each). The V and J ends lost 0 bases and 5 bases respectively, with 10 bases between them. Per the germline V gene, CDR1 is LGHNA and CDR2 is YNFKEQ. This CDR3 has 15 amino acids. The CDR3 sequence is CASSQDVGGTGELFF. In nucleotides, the CDR3 is TGTGCCAGCAGCCAAGATGTAGGGGGGACCGGGGAGCTGTTTTTT.